Each of the 5 T cell receptor beta chains below was sequenced from the same sample in a study of patients and donors after allogeneic stem cell transplantation. TCRdb fed the RT-PCR reads into MiXCR, producing one record per CDR3 protein. The top ten hold around 5.5% of the sample, which has more than 850,000 distinct CDR3 sequences, more than 15% seen once. The sequenced sample consisted of blood, either unsorted or a sorted T cell fraction (not recorded which). The receptors shown here come from a human donor who was either an allogeneic HSCT recipient or a stem cell or donor lymphocyte infusion donor (not recorded which). It is not recorded whose cells these are; they may come from a transplant donor.

The rearrangement uses TRBV20-1 and TRBJ1-2, with D hard to call. The CDR3 length is 14 residues. Germline-derived CDR1 and CDR2 are DFQATT and SNEGSKA (reference sequence). Trimming cost V 6 bases and J 7 bases, with 21 bases left between them. The CDR3 here is CSAHGGGTRGGYTF. The CDR3 bases are TGCAGTGCCCACGGCGGTGGCACCCGGGGTGGCTACACCTTC.

This clonotype was counted ten times or more. CDR3 amino acids: CATSDPGTSNEQFF. CDR3 bases: TGTGCCACCAGTGACCCCGGGACGTCAAATGAGCAGTTCTTC. V usage is TRBV24-1 and J usage is TRBJ2-1; D may match TRBD1 or TRBD2 (5 bases each). CDR3 length: 14 amino acids. In germline, CDR1 is KGHDR, CDR2 SFDVKD. V was trimmed by 4 bases and J by 7 bases, leaving 13 bases between them.

V usage is TRBV5-6 and J usage is TRBJ1-2; 10 nucleotides match TRBD1. The ends lost 4 bases at V and 5 bases at J; junction bases unmatched: 11. Looked up from germline, CDR1 is SGHDT and CDR2 is YYEEEE. This CDR3 contains 16 residues. The CDR3 region is CASSQMYGTGDYGYTF. The CDR3 DNA sequence: TGTGCCAGCAGCCAAATGTATGGGACAGGGGATTATGGCTACACCTTC.

This clonotype was observed a few times. V usage is TRBV11-2 and J usage is TRBJ2-7, with D hard to call. V lost 5 bases and J lost 6, with 11 bases in between. Looked up from germline, CDR1 is SGHAT and CDR2 is FQNNGV. The CDR3 length is 12 residues. The CDR3 nucleotides read TGTGCCAGCAGCCCAAAGGGCTCCGAGCAGTACTTC. Its protein product is CASSPKGSEQYF.

This clonotype has more than one count but fewer than ten. The genes are TRBV20-1 and TRBJ1-4; maybe TRBD1 (5 bases). V was trimmed by 2 bases and J by 6 bases, leaving 13 bases between them. The CDR3 extends over 14 amino acids. Germline V gene lookup returns CDR1 DFQATT and CDR2 SNEGSKA (reference sequence). The CDR3 loop is CSARPGRRDEKLFF. The CDR3 region has the DNA TGCAGTGCTAGACCGGGACGGCGGGATGAAAAACTGTTTTTT.